These T cell receptor beta chains were read from a single sample in a study of blood T cell repertoires in COVID-19. Using immunoSEQ multiplex PCR, the repertoire was profiled, and TCRdb retains in-frame clones only, with some absent. Among around 330,000 clones listed, roughly 87% were seen once. Sequences were obtained from PBMCs or T cells enriched from blood (not recorded which). The receptor set was obtained from a woman aged 18-29 years who had recovered from COVID-19. The CDR3 runs from the conserved cysteine through the conserved F or W. The order of the fields is V gene, J gene, CDR3 protein.

v_gene: TRBV19; j_gene: TRBJ1-1; CDR3aa: CASSRGGRMNTEAFF
v_gene: TRBV11-2; j_gene: TRBJ2-1; CDR3aa: CASSLERTSAPYNEQFF
v_gene: TRBV25-1; j_gene: TRBJ1-3; CDR3aa: CASRSRGSGNTIYF
v_gene: TRBV10-3; j_gene: TRBJ2-2; CDR3aa: CAISLTGLDTGELFF
v_gene: TRBV6-5; j_gene: TRBJ1-1; CDR3aa: CASSRGTGAEAFF
v_gene: TRBV27; j_gene: TRBJ1-1; CDR3aa: CATLGGRGRVEAFF
v_gene: TRBV7-9; j_gene: TRBJ2-1; CDR3aa: CASSPTPEGEQFF
v_gene: TRBV7-6; j_gene: TRBJ2-1; CDR3aa: CASSWTSGRGNEQFF
v_gene: TRBV28; j_gene: TRBJ2-1; CDR3aa: CASSLSGGTYNEQFF
v_gene: TRBV6-5; j_gene: TRBJ2-5; CDR3aa: CASSYLSGTGTETQYF
v_gene: TRBV4-2; j_gene: TRBJ2-3; CDR3aa: CASSQVWGVLTDTQYF
v_gene: TRBV6-2/TRBV6-3; j_gene: TRBJ1-2; CDR3aa: CASSYSGRGGYTF
v_gene: TRBV19; j_gene: TRBJ2-2; CDR3aa: CASSIPRQGGTGELFF
v_gene: TRBV5-5; j_gene: TRBJ1-3; CDR3aa: CASSGQGDTIYF
v_gene: TRBV9; j_gene: TRBJ1-5; CDR3aa: CASSARQETRPQHF
v_gene: TRBV7-2; j_gene: TRBJ1-1; CDR3aa: CASSLVTGSGTEAFF
v_gene: TRBV7-3; j_gene: TRBJ2-7; CDR3aa: CASSSGTSGYEQYF
v_gene: TRBV18; j_gene: TRBJ1-1; CDR3aa: CASSPTTGGTEAFF
v_gene: TRBV5-1; j_gene: TRBJ1-4; CDR3aa: CASSLGQGNEKLFF
v_gene: TRBV6-5; j_gene: TRBJ1-2; CDR3aa: CASSYGGAGGYTF
v_gene: TRBV5-1; j_gene: TRBJ2-7; CDR3aa: CASSRPSGGPYSYEQYF
v_gene: TRBV7-8; j_gene: TRBJ1-5; CDR3aa: CASATANQPQHF
v_gene: TRBV20-1; j_gene: TRBJ2-3; CDR3aa: CSASLGLSTDTQYF
v_gene: TRBV27; j_gene: TRBJ2-7; CDR3aa: CASSLRGGPYEQYF
v_gene: TRBV10-1; j_gene: TRBJ1-6; CDR3aa: CASSGGILSYNSPLHF
v_gene: TRBV5-6; j_gene: TRBJ2-7; CDR3aa: CASSFGGFSYEQYF
v_gene: TRBV19; j_gene: TRBJ2-1; CDR3aa: CASRTLAGVIDNEQFF
v_gene: TRBV7-8; j_gene: TRBJ1-5; CDR3aa: CASSKRRSGDQPQHF
v_gene: TRBV12-5; j_gene: TRBJ1-1; CDR3aa: CASGLTGGSTEAFF
v_gene: TRBV7-2; j_gene: TRBJ1-3; CDR3aa: CASSLDSDSGNTIYF
v_gene: TRBV7-2; j_gene: TRBJ1-5; CDR3aa: CASSLRGGDQPQHF
v_gene: TRBV30; j_gene: TRBJ1-3; CDR3aa: CAWSAQSGNTIYF
v_gene: TRBV28; j_gene: TRBJ1-5; CDR3aa: CATLKGNQPQHF
v_gene: TRBV5-1; j_gene: TRBJ2-3; CDR3aa: CASSTRAGPVSTDTQYF
v_gene: TRBV7-2; j_gene: TRBJ1-2; CDR3aa: CASSLGGADYGYTF
v_gene: TRBV4-3; j_gene: TRBJ1-2; CDR3aa: CASSHVSGFNYGYTF
v_gene: TRBV28; j_gene: TRBJ1-1; CDR3aa: CASSFSFSEAFF
v_gene: TRBV5-4; j_gene: TRBJ2-7; CDR3aa: CASQGPNSYEQYF
v_gene: TRBV3-1/TRBV3-2; j_gene: TRBJ1-5; CDR3aa: CASSRDGGNQPQHF
v_gene: TRBV5-1; j_gene: TRBJ1-6; CDR3aa: CASSPDTGGSPLHF
v_gene: TRBV30; j_gene: TRBJ1-2; CDR3aa: CAFAEFLQGTLGNYGYTF
v_gene: TRBV5-4; j_gene: TRBJ2-3; CDR3aa: CASSASGGVGTQYF
v_gene: TRBV9; j_gene: TRBJ1-2; CDR3aa: CASSGGGQGNGYTF
v_gene: TRBV20-1; j_gene: TRBJ1-2; CDR3aa: CSARRGGGYTF
v_gene: TRBV29-1; j_gene: TRBJ1-3; CDR3aa: CSVTGSSGNTIYF
v_gene: TRBV11-3; j_gene: TRBJ2-3; CDR3aa: CASSSQTDTQYF
v_gene: TRBV6-5; j_gene: TRBJ1-2; CDR3aa: CASSRAGQGGYGYTF
v_gene: TRBV5-1; j_gene: TRBJ1-1; CDR3aa: CASSWSLRGTEAFF
v_gene: TRBV9; j_gene: TRBJ2-5; CDR3aa: CASSVDLGLETQYF
v_gene: TRBV19; j_gene: TRBJ2-7; CDR3aa: CASSSALSSYEQYF
v_gene: TRBV11-3; j_gene: TRBJ1-5; CDR3aa: CASSPAPGQLNQPQHF
v_gene: TRBV2; j_gene: TRBJ2-1; CDR3aa: CASSRTSGGLSDEQFF
v_gene: TRBV4-1; j_gene: TRBJ2-7; CDR3aa: CASSHRDRYEQYF